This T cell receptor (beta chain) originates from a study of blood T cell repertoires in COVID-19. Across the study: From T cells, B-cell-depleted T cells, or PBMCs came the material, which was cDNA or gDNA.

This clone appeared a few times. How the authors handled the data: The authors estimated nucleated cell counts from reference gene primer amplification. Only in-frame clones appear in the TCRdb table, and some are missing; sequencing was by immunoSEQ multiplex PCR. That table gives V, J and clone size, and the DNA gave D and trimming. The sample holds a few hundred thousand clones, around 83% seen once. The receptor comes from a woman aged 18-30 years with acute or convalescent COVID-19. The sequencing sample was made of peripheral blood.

The CDR3 protein is CASSPPRTGVMNTEAFF. The CDR3 coding sequence is TGTGCCAGCTCACCACCTAGGACAGGGGTGATGAACACTGAAGCTTTCTTT. V and J are TRBV18 and TRBJ1-1; 9 nucleotides agree with TRBD1. Germline V gives CDR1 KGHSH, CDR2 LQKENI. Unmatched junction bases numbered 5, after V lost 0 bases and J lost 0 bases. This CDR3 is 17 amino acids long.